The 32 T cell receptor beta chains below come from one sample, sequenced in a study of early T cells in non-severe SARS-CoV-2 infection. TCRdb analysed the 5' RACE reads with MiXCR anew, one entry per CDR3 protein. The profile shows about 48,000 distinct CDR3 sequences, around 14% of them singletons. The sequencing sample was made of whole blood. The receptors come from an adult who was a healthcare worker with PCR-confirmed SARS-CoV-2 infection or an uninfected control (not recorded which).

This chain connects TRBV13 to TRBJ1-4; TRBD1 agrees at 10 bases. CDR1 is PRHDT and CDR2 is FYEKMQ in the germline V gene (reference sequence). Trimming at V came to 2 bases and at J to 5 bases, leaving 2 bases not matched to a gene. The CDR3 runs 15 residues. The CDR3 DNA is TGTGCCAGCAGCTTACGACAGGGGGCGAATGAAAAACTGTTTTTT. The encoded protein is CASSLRQGANEKLFF.

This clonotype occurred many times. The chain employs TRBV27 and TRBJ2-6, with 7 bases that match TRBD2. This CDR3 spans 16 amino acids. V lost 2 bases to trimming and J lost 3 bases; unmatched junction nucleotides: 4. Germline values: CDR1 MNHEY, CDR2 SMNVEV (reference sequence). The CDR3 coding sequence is TGTGCCAGCAGTTTACTAGCGGAAGGTGGGGCCAACGTCCTGACTTTC. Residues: CASSLLAEGGANVLTF.

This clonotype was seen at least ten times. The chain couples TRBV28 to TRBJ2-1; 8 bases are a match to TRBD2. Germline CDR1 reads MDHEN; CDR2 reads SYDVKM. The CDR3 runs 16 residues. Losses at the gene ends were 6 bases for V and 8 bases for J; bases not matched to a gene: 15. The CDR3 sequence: CASRELGGRIGDEQFF. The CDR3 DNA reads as TGTGCCAGCAGGGAACTGGGCGGGAGGATCGGGGATGAGCAGTTCTTC.

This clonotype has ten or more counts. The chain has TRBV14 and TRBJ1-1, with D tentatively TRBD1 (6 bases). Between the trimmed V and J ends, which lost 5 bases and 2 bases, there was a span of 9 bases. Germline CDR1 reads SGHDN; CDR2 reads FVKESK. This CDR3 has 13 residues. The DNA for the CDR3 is TGTGCCAGCAGCACACAGGGAAACACTGAAGCTTTCTTT. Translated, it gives CASSTQGNTEAFF.

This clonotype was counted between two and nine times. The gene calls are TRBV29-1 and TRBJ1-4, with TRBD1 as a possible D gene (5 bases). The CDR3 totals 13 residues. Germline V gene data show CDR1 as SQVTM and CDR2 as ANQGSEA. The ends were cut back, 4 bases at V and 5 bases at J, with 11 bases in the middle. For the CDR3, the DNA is TGCAGCGTTGTACAGTGGGGGAATGAAAAACTGTTTTTT. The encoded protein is CSVVQWGNEKLFF.

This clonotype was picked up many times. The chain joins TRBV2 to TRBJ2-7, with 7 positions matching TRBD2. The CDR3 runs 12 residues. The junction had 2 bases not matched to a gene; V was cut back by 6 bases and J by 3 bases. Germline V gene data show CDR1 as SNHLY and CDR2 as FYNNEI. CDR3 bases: TGTGCCAGCAGCCGGGACTACTACGAGCAGTACTTC. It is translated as CASSRDYYEQYF.

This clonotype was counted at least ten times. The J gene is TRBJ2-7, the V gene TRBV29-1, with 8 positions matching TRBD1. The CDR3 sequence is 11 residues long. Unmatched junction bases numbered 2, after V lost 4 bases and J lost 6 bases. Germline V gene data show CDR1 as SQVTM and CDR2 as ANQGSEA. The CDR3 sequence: CSVGTGFEQYF. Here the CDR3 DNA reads TGCAGCGTTGGGACAGGGTTCGAGCAGTACTTC.

The CDR3 coding sequence is TGTGCCAGCAGTGACAGATTCTATGGCTACACCTTC. Its translation: CASSDRFYGYTF. This chain joins TRBV12-3 or TRBV12-4 and TRBJ1-2, with a possible D match to TRBD1 (5 bases). Trimming pared 5 bases from V and 4 bases from J, leaving 8 bases between. The CDR3 runs to 12 residues.

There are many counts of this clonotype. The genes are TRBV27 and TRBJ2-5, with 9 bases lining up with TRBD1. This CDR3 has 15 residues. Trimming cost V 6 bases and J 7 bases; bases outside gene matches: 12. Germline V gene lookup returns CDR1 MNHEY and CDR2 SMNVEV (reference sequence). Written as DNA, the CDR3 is TGTGCCAGCAGACTAGGACAGGGGCAAGTACGGACCCAGTACTTC. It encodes CASRLGQGQVRTQYF.

This CDR3 reads CASSLGSPTYNEQFF. The DNA of the CDR3 is TGCGCCAGCAGCTTAGGGAGCCCCACCTACAATGAGCAGTTCTTC. This sequence joins TRBV5-1 and TRBJ2-1, with D maybe TRBD2 (5 bases). Germline lookup yields CDR1 SGHRS and CDR2 YFSETQ. The CDR3 sequence is 15 residues long. Trimming took 2 bases from V and 2 from J, leaving 11 bases between them.

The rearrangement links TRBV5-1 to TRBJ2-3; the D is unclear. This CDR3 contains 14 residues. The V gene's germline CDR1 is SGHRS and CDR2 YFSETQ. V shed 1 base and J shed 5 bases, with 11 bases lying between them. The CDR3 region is CASSLPTAVDTQYF. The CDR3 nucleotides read TGCGCCAGCAGCTTGCCGACCGCGGTAGATACGCAGTATTTT.

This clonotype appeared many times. CDR3 loop: CSARDRTSGGRYNEQFF. The CDR3 DNA sequence: TGCAGTGCTAGAGATCGGACTAGCGGGGGCCGATACAATGAGCAGTTCTTC. The chain has TRBV20-1 and TRBJ2-1; 13 bases fit TRBD2. Germline assignment: CDR1 DFQATT and CDR2 SNEGSKA (reference sequence). The V gene end was trimmed by 0 bases and the J gene end by 4 bases; junction bases not matched to a gene: 6. The CDR3 totals 17 residues.

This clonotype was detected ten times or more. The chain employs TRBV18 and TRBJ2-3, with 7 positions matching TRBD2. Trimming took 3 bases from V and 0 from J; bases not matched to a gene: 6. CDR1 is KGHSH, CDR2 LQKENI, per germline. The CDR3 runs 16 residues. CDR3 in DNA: TGTGCCAGCTCACCCCCACTAGCGCCAAGCACAGATACGCAGTATTTT. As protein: CASSPPLAPSTDTQYF.

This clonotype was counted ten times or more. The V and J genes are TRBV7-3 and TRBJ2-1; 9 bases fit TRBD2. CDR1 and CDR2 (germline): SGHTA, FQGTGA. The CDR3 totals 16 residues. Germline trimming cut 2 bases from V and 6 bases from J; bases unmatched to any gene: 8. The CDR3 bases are TGTGCCAGCAGCTTACATGCTAGCGGGATCTTCAATGAGCAGTTCTTC. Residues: CASSLHASGIFNEQFF.

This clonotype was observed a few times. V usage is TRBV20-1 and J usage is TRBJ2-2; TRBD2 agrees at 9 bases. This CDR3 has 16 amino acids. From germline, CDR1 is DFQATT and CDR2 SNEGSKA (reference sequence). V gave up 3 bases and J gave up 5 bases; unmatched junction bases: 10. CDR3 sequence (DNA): TGCAGTGCTAGGGATTTTAGCGGGAGTCCGACCGGGGAGCTGTTTTTT. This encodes CSARDFSGSPTGELFF.

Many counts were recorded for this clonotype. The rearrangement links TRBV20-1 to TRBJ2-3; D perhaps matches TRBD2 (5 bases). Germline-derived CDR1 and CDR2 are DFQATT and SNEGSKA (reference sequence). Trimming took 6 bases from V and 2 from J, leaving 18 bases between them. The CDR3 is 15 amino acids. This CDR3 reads CSASSAIGLTDTQYF. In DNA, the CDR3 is TGCAGTGCCAGTAGCGCCATAGGGCTCACAGATACGCAGTATTTT.

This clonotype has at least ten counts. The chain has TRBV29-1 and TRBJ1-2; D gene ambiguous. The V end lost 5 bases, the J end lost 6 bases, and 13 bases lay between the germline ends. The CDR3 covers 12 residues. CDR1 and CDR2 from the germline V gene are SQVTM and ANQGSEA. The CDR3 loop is CSVKGGPHGYTF. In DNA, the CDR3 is TGCAGCGTTAAGGGAGGTCCGCATGGCTACACCTTC.

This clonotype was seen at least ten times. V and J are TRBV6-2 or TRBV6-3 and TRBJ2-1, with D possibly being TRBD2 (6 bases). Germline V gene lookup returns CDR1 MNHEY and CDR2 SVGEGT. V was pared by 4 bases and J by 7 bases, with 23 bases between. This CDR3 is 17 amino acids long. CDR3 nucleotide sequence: TGTGCCAGCAGTTCCCGCCAGGGCTACCGACTAGGGAATGAGCAGTTCTTC. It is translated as CASSSRQGYRLGNEQFF.

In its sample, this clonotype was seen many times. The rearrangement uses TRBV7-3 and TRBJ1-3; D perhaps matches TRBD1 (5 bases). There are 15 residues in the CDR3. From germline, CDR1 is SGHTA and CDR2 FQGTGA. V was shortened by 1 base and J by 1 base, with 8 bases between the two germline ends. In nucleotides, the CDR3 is TGTGCCAGCAGCTTAAGTCCAGGGTCTGGAAACACCATATATTTT. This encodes CASSLSPGSGNTIYF.

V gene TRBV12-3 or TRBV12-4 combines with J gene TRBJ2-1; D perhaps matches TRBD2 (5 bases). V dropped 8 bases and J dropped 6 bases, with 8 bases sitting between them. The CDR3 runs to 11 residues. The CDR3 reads CASLSGNEQFF. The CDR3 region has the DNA TGTGCCAGCCTAAGCGGCAATGAGCAGTTCTTC.

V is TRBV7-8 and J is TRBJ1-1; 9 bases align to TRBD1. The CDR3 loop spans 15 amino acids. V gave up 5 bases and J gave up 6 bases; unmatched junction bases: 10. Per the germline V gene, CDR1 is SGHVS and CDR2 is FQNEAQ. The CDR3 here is CASSLGTGWDAEAFF. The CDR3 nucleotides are TGTGCCAGCAGCCTCGGGACAGGGTGGGATGCTGAAGCTTTCTTT.

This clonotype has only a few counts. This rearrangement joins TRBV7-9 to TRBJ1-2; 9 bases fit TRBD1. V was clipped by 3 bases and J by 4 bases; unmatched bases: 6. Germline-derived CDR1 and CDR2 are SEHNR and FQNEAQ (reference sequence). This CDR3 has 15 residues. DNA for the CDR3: TGTGCCAGCAGCTTGGGGACAGGGAGTCGCTATGGCTACACCTTC. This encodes CASSLGTGSRYGYTF.

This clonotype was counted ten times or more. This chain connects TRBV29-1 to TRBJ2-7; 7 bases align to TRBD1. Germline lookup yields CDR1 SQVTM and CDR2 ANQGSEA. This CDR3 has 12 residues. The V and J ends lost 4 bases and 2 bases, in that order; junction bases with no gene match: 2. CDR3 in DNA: TGCAGCGTTGGCAGGGGGACCTACGAGCAGTACTTC. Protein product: CSVGRGTYEQYF.

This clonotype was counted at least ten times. The CDR3 DNA reads TGTGCCAGCAGTTACGGGACAGTCCAAGAGACCCAGTACTTC. Amino acid sequence: CASSYGTVQETQYF. The V call is TRBV6-6, the J call TRBJ2-5, with 7 bases aligning to TRBD1. Trimming took 2 bases from V and 1 from J; bases not matched to a gene: 1. This CDR3 is built from 14 residues. The germline gives CDR1 MNHNY, CDR2 SVGAGI (reference sequence).

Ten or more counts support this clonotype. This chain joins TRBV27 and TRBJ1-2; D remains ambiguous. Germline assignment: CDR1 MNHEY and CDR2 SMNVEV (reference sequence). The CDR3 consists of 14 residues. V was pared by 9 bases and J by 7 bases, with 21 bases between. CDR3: CASSLSPILSGYTF. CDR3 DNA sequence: TGTGCCAGTTCCCTAAGCCCGATTTTAAGTGGCTACACCTTC.

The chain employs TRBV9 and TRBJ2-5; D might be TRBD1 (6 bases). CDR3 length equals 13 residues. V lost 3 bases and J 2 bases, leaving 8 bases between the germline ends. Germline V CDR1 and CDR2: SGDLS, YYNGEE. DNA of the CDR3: TGTGCCAGCAGCGGAGGGGGTCAAGAGACCCAGTACTTC. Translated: CASSGGGQETQYF.

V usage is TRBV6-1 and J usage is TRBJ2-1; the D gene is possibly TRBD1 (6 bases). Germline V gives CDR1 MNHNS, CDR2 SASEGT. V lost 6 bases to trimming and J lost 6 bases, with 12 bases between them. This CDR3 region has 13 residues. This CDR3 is CASRVQGPNEQFF. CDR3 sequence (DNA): TGTGCCAGCAGGGTACAGGGACCCAATGAGCAGTTCTTC.

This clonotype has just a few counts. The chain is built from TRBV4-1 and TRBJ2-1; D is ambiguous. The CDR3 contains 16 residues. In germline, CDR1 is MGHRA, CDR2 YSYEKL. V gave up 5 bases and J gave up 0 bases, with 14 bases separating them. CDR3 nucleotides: TGCGCCAGCAGCTTCGATACGGCTTACTCCTACAATGAGCAGTTCTTC. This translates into CASSFDTAYSYNEQFF.

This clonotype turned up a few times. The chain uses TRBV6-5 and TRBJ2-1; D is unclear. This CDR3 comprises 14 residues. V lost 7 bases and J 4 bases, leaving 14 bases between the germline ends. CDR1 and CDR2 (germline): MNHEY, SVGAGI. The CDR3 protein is CASTPGLAYNEQFF. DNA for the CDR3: TGTGCCAGCACCCCCGGGTTAGCATACAATGAGCAGTTCTTC.

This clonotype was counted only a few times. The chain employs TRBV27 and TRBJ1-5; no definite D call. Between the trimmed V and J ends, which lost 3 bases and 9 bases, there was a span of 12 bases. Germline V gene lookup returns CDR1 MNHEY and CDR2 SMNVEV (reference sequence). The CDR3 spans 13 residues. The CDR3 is CASSFTEARPQHF. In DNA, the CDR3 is TGTGCCAGCAGTTTTACCGAGGCTCGGCCCCAGCATTTT.

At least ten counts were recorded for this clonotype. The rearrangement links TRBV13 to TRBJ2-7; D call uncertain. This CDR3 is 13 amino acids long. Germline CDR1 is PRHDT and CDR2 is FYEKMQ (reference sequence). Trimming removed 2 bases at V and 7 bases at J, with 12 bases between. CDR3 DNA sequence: TGTGCCAGCAGCTTAAAAGGGTTTGGGGAGCAGTACTTC. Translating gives CASSLKGFGEQYF.

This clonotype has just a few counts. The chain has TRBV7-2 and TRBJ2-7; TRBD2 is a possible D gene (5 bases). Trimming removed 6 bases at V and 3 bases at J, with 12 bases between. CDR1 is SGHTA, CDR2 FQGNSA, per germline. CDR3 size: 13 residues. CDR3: CASSFSGVYEQYF. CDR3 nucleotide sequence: TGTGCCAGCAGTTTCTCCGGGGTCTACGAGCAGTACTTC.